This T cell receptor (beta chain) was identified during a study of memory CD4+ T cells and cytomegalovirus serostatus. As for this clone: Its antigen remains unknown.

Some clones are missing from TCRdb's copy, which holds only in-frame ones; the method was immunoSEQ multiplex PCR. The sample contains just under 95,000 clones, about four fifths of which appear only once. Points from the study as a whole: Each of 60 to 80 CMV-associated TCRbeta sequences occurred in one to five individuals. The CMV-associated TCR signature appears largely within the CD4+ memory repertoire.

In germline, CDR1 is MNHNS, CDR2 SASEGT. The CDR3 spans 14 residues. Trimming left V 7 bases short and J 4 bases short, with 16 bases between. Single viable CD3+CD4+CD8-CD45RO+ cells were sorted as the memory CD4+ T cells. The chain links TRBV6-1 to TRBJ1-1; possible D gene TRBD1, 5 bases. Sequenced material: memory CD4+ T cells from blood. This receptor was obtained from an adult in good health and CMV-seropositive. The CDR3 DNA is TGTGCCAGCATTCGGGGGGGTTCCGGCACTGAAGCTTTCTTT. Translation: CASIRGGSGTEAFF.